A single sample gave rise to the 4 T cell receptor beta chains below, sequenced in a study of T cells expressing NK-cell markers. From its re-call of the 5' RACE reads, TCRdb lists each CDR3 protein once, without DNA. The sample includes some 600,000 distinct CDR3 sequences. Sequenced material: blood T cells: a sorted CD56 or NKG2C T cell subset, CD4+ or CD8+ T cells, or bulk PBMC T cells (not recorded which). These receptors all come from a young man in good health.

The CDR3 reads CASSFALDRGSEQYF. The V and J genes are TRBV7-9 and TRBJ2-7; without DNA, the TCRdb call of TRBD1 cannot be checked. Looked up from germline, CDR1 is SEHNR and CDR2 is FQNEAQ (reference sequence). CDR3 length: 15 residues.

This chain connects TRBV20-1 to TRBJ2-3; the D gene TCRdb calls, TRBD2, cannot be checked with no DNA. The CDR3 extends over 14 amino acids. Germline CDR1 is DFQATT and CDR2 is SNEGSKA (reference sequence). CDR3: CSARRPRPTDTQYF.

The chain carries TRBV20-1 and TRBJ2-7; TCRdb names TRBD1, which stays unverified in the absence of DNA. The CDR3 consists of 15 residues. Germline lookup yields CDR1 DFQATT and CDR2 SNEGSKA (reference sequence). The CDR3 reads CSARERRSGNYEQYF.

The CDR3 protein is CASSPAGGTKGETQYF. V usage is TRBV5-1 and J usage is TRBJ2-5; without DNA, the TCRdb call of TRBD1 cannot be checked. Per germline, CDR1 SGHRS and CDR2 YFSETQ. The CDR3 covers 16 residues.